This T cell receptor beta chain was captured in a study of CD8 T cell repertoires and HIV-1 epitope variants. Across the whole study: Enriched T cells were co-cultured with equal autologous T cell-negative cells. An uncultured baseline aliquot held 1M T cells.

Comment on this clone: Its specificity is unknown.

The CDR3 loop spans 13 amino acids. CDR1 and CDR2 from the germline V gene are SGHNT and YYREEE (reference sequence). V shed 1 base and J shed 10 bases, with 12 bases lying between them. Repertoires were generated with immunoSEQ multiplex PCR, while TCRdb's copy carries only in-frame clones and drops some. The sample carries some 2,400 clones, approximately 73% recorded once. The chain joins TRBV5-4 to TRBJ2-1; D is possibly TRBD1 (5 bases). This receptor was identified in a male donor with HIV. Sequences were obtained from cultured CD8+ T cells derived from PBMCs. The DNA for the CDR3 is TGTGCCAGCAGCTTGTCGCAGGGCAGCGAGCAGTTCTTC. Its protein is CASSLSQGSEQFF.